The 25 T cell receptor beta chains reported below all come from one sample, sequenced in a study of shared clonotypes between healthy human individuals. Libraries were prepared by immunoSEQ multiplex PCR; TCRdb keeps only in-frame clonotypes and omits some of them. This table has about 1.1 million clones, around three quarters appearing once. The specimen sequenced was memory CD4+ T cells from PBMCs. Subset indicated: CD45RA-negative fraction. All receptors come from a man between 18 and 29 years old in good health. Some clones in this sample may be carry-over from other donors' samples.

As regards this clone: Within the sample, other DNA sequences also encode this same CDR3. V and J are TRBV28 and TRBJ2-1, with D possibly TRBD2 on 6 matching bases. Germline CDR1 and CDR2: MDHEN and SYDVKM. The CDR3 totals 12 residues. V was cut by 2 bases and J by 7 bases, with 6 bases left in between. The CDR3 DNA follows: TGTGCCAGCAGTTTAGGGAGGAATGAGCAGTTCTTC. The encoded protein is CASSLGRNEQFF.

The rearrangement links TRBV30 to TRBJ2-2, with D perhaps matching TRBD2 (5 bases). CDR3 length equals 17 residues. Germline CDR1 is GTSNPN and CDR2 is SVGIG (reference sequence). V was trimmed by 2 bases and J by 0 bases, leaving 16 bases between them. The DNA of the CDR3 is TGTGCCTGGAGTCGGCTAGCTCAGCCTCCGAACACCGGGGAGCTGTTTTTT. It encodes CAWSRLAQPPNTGELFF.

The chain recombines TRBV5-4 with TRBJ1-2; possibly TRBD1 for D (6 bases). The length of the CDR3 is 15 residues. V was cut by 1 base and J by 4 bases, with 14 bases left in between. In germline, CDR1 is SGHNT, CDR2 YYREEE (reference sequence). CDR3 in amino acids: CASSLRGGAGYGYTF. In DNA form, the CDR3 reads TGTGCCAGCAGCTTGAGGGGGGGCGCGGGCTATGGCTACACCTTC.

V and J are TRBV28 and TRBJ1-1, with D uncertain. The germline V gene encodes CDR1 MDHEN and CDR2 SYDVKM. Deletions cut 3 bases from V and 1 base from J, with 12 bases between. The CDR3 covers 15 residues. CDR3 residues: CASSLWSEGNTEAFF. The CDR3 region has the DNA TGTGCCAGCAGTTTGTGGTCAGAAGGGAACACTGAAGCTTTCTTT.

The chain uses TRBV29-1 and TRBJ2-3; 14 bases match TRBD2. In germline, CDR1 is SQVTM, CDR2 ANQGSEA. This CDR3 region has 18 residues. Unmatched junction bases numbered 19, after V lost 6 bases and J lost 8 bases. The CDR3 region has the DNA TGCAGCGTCGGGACTAGCGGGAGCGCTTCCCGATCCATCGGTACGCAGTATTTT. Encoded protein: CSVGTSGSASRSIGTQYF.

The chain recombines TRBV5-5 with TRBJ2-5, with D unresolved. Germline assignment: CDR1 SGHKS and CDR2 YYEKEE (reference sequence). This CDR3 is 13 amino acids long. The V gene lost 0 bases and the J gene lost 2 bases, with 5 bases spanning the gap. CDR3 protein: CASSLVQQETQYF. CDR3 bases: TGTGCCAGCAGCTTGGTGCAGCAAGAGACCCAGTACTTC.

This chain links TRBV7-8 with TRBJ2-7, with a possible D match to TRBD2 (5 bases). Germline V CDR1 and CDR2: SGHVS, FQNEAQ. Trimming left V 1 base short and J 3 bases short, with 10 bases between. The CDR3 is 14 residues long. CDR3 sequence reads: CASSLGGLIYEQYF. CDR3 bases: TGTGCCAGCAGCTTAGGAGGACTGATCTACGAGCAGTACTTC.

This sequence joins TRBV10-3 and TRBJ2-1, with TRBD2 matching over 14 bases. V shed 6 bases, J shed 9 bases, and the junction held 4 bases outside the gene matches. The CDR3 length is 14 residues. CDR1 ENHRY and CDR2 SYGVKD come from the germline V gene. CDR3 coding DNA: TGTGCCATCAGCGCAGGGACTAGCGGGAGTGAGCAGTTCTTC. Translated, it gives CAISAGTSGSEQFF.

This clone has a handful of counts. The V call is TRBV28, the J call TRBJ1-1; D is perhaps TRBD1 (5 bases). CDR1 MDHEN and CDR2 SYDVKM come from the germline V gene. This CDR3 spans 15 amino acids. Trimming removed 1 base from V and 5 bases from J, with 14 bases in between. CDR3 protein: CASSLSGRVLTEAFF. In nucleotides, the CDR3 is TGTGCCAGCAGTTTATCGGGCAGGGTATTGACTGAAGCTTTCTTT. Supplemented by reference TRBV28 and TRBJ1-1, the full variable domain reads DVKVTQSSRYLVKRTGEKVFLECVQDMDHENMFWYRQDPGLGLRLIYFSYDVKMKEKGDIPEGYSVSREKKERFSLILESASTNQTSMYLCASSLSGRVLTEAFFGQGTRLTVV.

The genes are TRBV6-1 and TRBJ2-1; D not resolved. Germline CDR1 reads MNHNS; CDR2 reads SASEGT. The CDR3 loop spans 11 amino acids. Deletions cut 11 bases from V and 8 bases from J, with 13 bases between. CDR3 sequence: CAATERHEQFF. In nucleotides, the CDR3 is TGTGCCGCCACCGAGAGGCATGAGCAGTTCTTC.

The CDR3: CASLNSGKGSYNEQFF. The CDR3 coding sequence is TGTGCCAGCCTTAATAGCGGGAAGGGCTCCTACAATGAGCAGTTCTTC. The chain joins TRBV5-4 to TRBJ2-1; 8 nucleotides align to TRBD2. Germline loops: CDR1 SGHNT, CDR2 YYREEE (reference sequence). J gave up 0 bases and V 7 bases, and 9 bases lay outside the gene matches. CDR3 length equals 16 residues. The complete variable domain, with remaining parts taken from reference TRBV5-4 and TRBJ2-1, reads ETGVTQSPTHLIKTRGQQVTLRCSSQSGHNTVSWYQQALGQGPQFIFQYYREEENGRGNFPPRFSGLQFPNYSSELNVNALELDDSALYLCASLNSGKGSYNEQFFGPGTRLTVL.

This clone was seen once. The chain couples TRBV7-2 to TRBJ2-2; TRBD2 might be the D (6 bases). The V gene lost 5 bases and the J gene lost 9 bases, with 16 bases spanning the gap. Germline V gene sequence: CDR1 SGHTA, CDR2 FQGNSA. The CDR3 has 14 amino acids. The CDR3 DNA is TGTGCCAGCAGCCTCGAATGGGACTCCAGGGAGCTGTTTTTT. Protein product: CASSLEWDSRELFF.

The rearrangement uses TRBV9 and TRBJ2-1; D may be TRBD2 (6 bases). Germline values: CDR1 SGDLS, CDR2 YYNGEE. Trimming stripped 3 bases from V and 5 bases from J, with 12 bases between. This CDR3 comprises 14 residues. The CDR3 here is CASSGHRTNNEQFF. The CDR3 nucleotides are TGTGCCAGCAGCGGGCATAGGACTAACAATGAGCAGTTCTTC.

The chain joins TRBV7-3 to TRBJ2-3; D unclear. CDR1 and CDR2 from the germline V gene are SGHTA and FQGTGA. V lost 0 bases and J lost 4, with 11 bases in between. The CDR3 runs 15 residues. In DNA, the CDR3 is TGTGCCAGCAGCTTAACCCTCTCGGGCGCAGATACGCAGTATTTT. It encodes CASSLTLSGADTQYF.

The gene calls are TRBV7-2 and TRBJ2-7, with 9 positions matching TRBD2. The CDR3 runs 16 residues. V gave up 4 bases and J gave up 3 bases; unmatched junction bases: 10. The germline V gene has CDR1 SGHTA and CDR2 FQGNSA. CDR3 bases: TGTGCCAGCAGCTGGTCAGCGGGAGGCTACAACTACGAGCAGTACTTC. This translates into CASSWSAGGYNYEQYF. The full variable domain, its missing parts supplied by reference TRBV7-2 and TRBJ2-7, is GAGVSQSPSNKVTEKGKDVELRCDPISGHTALYWYRQSLGQGLEFLIYFQGNSAPDKSGLPSDRFSAERTGGSVSTLTIQRTQQEDSAVYLCASSWSAGGYNYEQYFGPGTRLTVT.

The V and J genes are TRBV2 and TRBJ2-4; 9 positions match TRBD1. The V gene's germline CDR1 is SNHLY and CDR2 FYNNEI. Trimming took 5 bases from V and 3 from J; bases not matched to a gene: 5. This CDR3 is 15 amino acids long. Written as DNA, the CDR3 is TGTGCCAGCAGTATACAGGGGGCCGTCAAAAACATTCAGTACTTC. It yields the protein CASSIQGAVKNIQYF.

The CDR3: CASSLGRDGYTF. The CDR3 nucleotides read TGTGCCAGCAGCCTCGGTAGGGACGGCTACACCTTC. The chain recombines TRBV28 with TRBJ1-2; maybe TRBD1 (5 bases). Looked up from germline, CDR1 is MDHEN and CDR2 is SYDVKM. Trimming removed 6 bases from V and 8 bases from J, with 13 bases in between. The CDR3 is made up of 12 amino acids.

For this clone: Other DNA sequences within the sample encode an identical CDR3. The chain links TRBV27 to TRBJ2-6; D ambiguous. The V gene lost 3 bases and the J gene lost 1 base, with 7 bases spanning the gap. The CDR3 spans 15 residues. CDR1 is MNHEY and CDR2 is SMNVEV in the germline V gene (reference sequence). The CDR3 loop is CASSLWGSGANVLTF. The CDR3 nucleotides read TGTGCCAGCAGTTTGTGGGGTTCTGGGGCCAACGTCCTGACTTTC.

At least ten counts were recorded for this clone. Other DNA sequences in this specimen translate into the identical CDR3. V usage is TRBV19 and J usage is TRBJ1-2; weak D call: TRBD1 (6 bases). Per the germline V gene, CDR1 is LNHDA and CDR2 is SQIVND (reference sequence). Trimming removed 4 bases from V and 5 bases from J, with 14 bases in between. The CDR3 runs to 14 residues. The DNA for the CDR3 is TGTGCCAGTAGTAGCGCCGGGACACTTTATGGCTACACCTTC. Its translation is CASSSAGTLYGYTF.

CDR3 residues: CASSLGTSLNGYNEQFF. CDR3 coding DNA: TGTGCCAGCAGCCTTGGGACTAGCCTTAATGGCTACAATGAGCAGTTCTTC. The gene calls are TRBV27 and TRBJ2-1, with TRBD2 matching 9 bases. The ends lost 6 bases at V and 3 bases at J; junction bases unmatched: 12. The germline CDR1 and CDR2 sequences are MNHEY and SMNVEV (reference sequence). The CDR3 consists of 17 residues.

The chain recombines TRBV5-1 with TRBJ2-7; D not resolved. The CDR3 extends over 14 amino acids. Germline CDR1 and CDR2: SGHRS and YFSETQ. V dropped 0 bases and J dropped 2 bases, with 9 bases sitting between them. The CDR3 reads CASSLEDSAYEQYF. The CDR3 nucleotides are TGCGCCAGCAGCTTGGAAGACTCAGCCTACGAGCAGTACTTC.

This chain links TRBV28 with TRBJ1-2, with 10 bases that match TRBD1. This CDR3 has 15 residues. Germline CDR1 MDHEN, CDR2 SYDVKM. With V trimmed by 5 bases and J by 6 bases, 9 bases remained unmatched. The CDR3 region is CASSPRDRGTDGYTF. The DNA for the CDR3 is TGTGCCAGCAGTCCCCGGGACAGGGGAACGGATGGCTACACCTTC.

This rearrangement joins TRBV7-2 to TRBJ1-1, with 12 positions matching TRBD1. CDR3 length equals 17 residues. The germline CDR1 and CDR2 sequences are SGHTA and FQGNSA. V lost 4 bases to trimming and J lost 4 bases; unmatched junction nucleotides: 10. CDR3 in amino acids: CASSSRDRGLLATEAFF. CDR3 DNA: TGTGCCAGCAGCTCCCGGGACAGGGGGCTTTTGGCCACTGAAGCTTTCTTT.

CDR3: CASSLKGGQYNEQFF. The CDR3 nucleotides are TGCGCCAGCAGCTTGAAGGGAGGACAGTACAATGAGCAGTTCTTC. The chain employs TRBV5-1 and TRBJ2-1; D is tentatively TRBD1 or TRBD2 (6 bases each). The V gene's germline CDR1 is SGHRS and CDR2 YFSETQ. Trimming stripped 1 base from V and 4 bases from J, with 12 bases between. This CDR3 is 15 amino acids long. The entire variable domain, with the rest obtained from reference TRBV5-1 and TRBJ2-1, is as follows: KAGVTQTPRYLIKTRGQQVTLSCSPISGHRSVSWYQQTPGQGLQFLFEYFSETQRNKGNFPGRFSGRQFSNSRSEMNVSTLELGDSALYLCASSLKGGQYNEQFFGPGTRLTVL.

The chain recombines TRBV7-9 with TRBJ2-2, with D unclear. Germline V CDR1 and CDR2: SEHNR, FQNEAQ (reference sequence). There are 14 residues in the CDR3. V lost 6 bases, J lost 1 base, and 9 bases lay in between. CDR3 in DNA: TGTGCCAGCAGACAGATCCTGAACACCGGGGAGCTGTTTTTT. Its protein product is CASRQILNTGELFF.